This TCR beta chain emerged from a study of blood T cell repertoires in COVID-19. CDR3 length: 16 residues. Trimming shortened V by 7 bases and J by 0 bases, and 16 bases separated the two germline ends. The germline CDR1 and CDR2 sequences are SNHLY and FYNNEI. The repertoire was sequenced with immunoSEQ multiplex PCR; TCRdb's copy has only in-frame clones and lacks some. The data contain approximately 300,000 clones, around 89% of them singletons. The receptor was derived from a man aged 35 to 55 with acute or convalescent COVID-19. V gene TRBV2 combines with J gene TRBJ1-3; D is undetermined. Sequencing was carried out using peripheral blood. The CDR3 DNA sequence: TGTGCCAGCATAGGTCGCCGGGGAAACTCTGGAAACACCATATATTTT. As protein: CASIGRRGNSGNTIYF.